The 25 T cell receptor beta chains given below trace back to one sample, sequenced in a study of T cell responses to AZD1222 COVID-19 vaccine. Method: immunoSEQ multiplex PCR; TCRdb's copy keeps in-frame clones and lacks some. The sample yields 120,000 or so clones, roughly 91% seen once. Sequenced material: peripheral blood, taken on day 0 of AZD1222 vaccination. Receptor source: an adult in good health.

The chain combines TRBV6-2 or TRBV6-3 with TRBJ2-1; D uncertain. The germline gives CDR1 MNHEY, CDR2 SVGEGT. The germline V and J ends were trimmed by 0 bases and 4 bases, with 10 bases remaining between them. This CDR3 is 15 amino acids long. In DNA form, the CDR3 reads TGTGCCAGCAGTTACTCGGGCGGTCCTTACAATGAGCAGTTCTTC. Translation: CASSYSGGPYNEQFF.

The chain carries TRBV10-3 and TRBJ1-6; a weak D match, TRBD1 (6 bases). The CDR3 totals 14 residues. Per the germline V gene, CDR1 is ENHRY and CDR2 is SYGVKD. V was cut by 7 bases and J by 7 bases, with 14 bases left in between. This chain's CDR3 is CAINHQGINSPLHF. The DNA for the CDR3 is TGTGCCATCAATCACCAGGGGATCAATTCACCCCTCCACTTT.

The J gene is TRBJ1-1, the V gene TRBV7-2; 7 bases are shared with TRBD1. There are 15 residues in the CDR3. V lost 7 bases to trimming and J lost 0 bases; unmatched junction nucleotides: 8. Germline V gives CDR1 SGHTA, CDR2 FQGNSA. The CDR3 DNA follows: TGTGCCAGCAACAACGGGGGACAGATGAACACTGAAGCTTTCTTT. This translates into CASNNGGQMNTEAFF.

The CDR3 region is CASSPGTANTGELFF. The DNA of the CDR3 is TGCGCCAGCAGCCCCGGGACCGCGAACACCGGGGAGCTGTTTTTT. This chain joins TRBV4-3 and TRBJ2-2; D may match TRBD1 or TRBD2 (5 bases each). The germline V gene encodes CDR1 LGHNA and CDR2 YSLEER. V lost 4 bases and J 0 bases, leaving 9 bases between the germline ends. The CDR3 sequence is 15 residues long.

The chain couples TRBV7-2 to TRBJ2-3; no clear D. Germline loops: CDR1 SGHTA, CDR2 FQGNSA. Between the trimmed V and J ends, which lost 0 bases and 2 bases, there was a span of 9 bases. The CDR3 covers 15 residues. CDR3 region: CASSLATLNTDTQYF. The CDR3 coding sequence is TGTGCCAGCAGCTTAGCTACTCTCAACACAGATACGCAGTATTTT.

This clone was observed a handful of times. This chain joins TRBV4-1 and TRBJ2-3; no clear D. Germline V gene sequence: CDR1 MGHRA, CDR2 YSYEKL. Trimming cost V 0 bases and J 2 bases, with 6 bases left between them. There are 14 residues in the CDR3. CDR3 sequence reads: CASSQDYFTDTQYF. Written as DNA, the CDR3 is TGCGCCAGCAGCCAAGATTATTTCACAGATACGCAGTATTTT.

The rearrangement links TRBV4-3 to TRBJ2-3; 8 positions agree with TRBD1. V lost 1 base, J lost 3 bases, and 3 bases stayed unmatched. Germline V gene sequence: CDR1 LGHNA, CDR2 YSLEER. The CDR3 runs 15 residues. CDR3 sequence reads: CASSQARTGTDTQYF. In nucleotides, the CDR3 is TGCGCCAGCAGCCAAGCGCGGACAGGGACAGATACGCAGTATTTT.

The chain employs TRBV18 and TRBJ2-1; D possibly corresponds to TRBD1 (6 bases). The CDR3 loop spans 14 amino acids. Germline CDR1 reads KGHSH; CDR2 reads LQKENI. With 6 bases removed from V and 6 bases from J, the gap between germline ends came to 15 bases. Written as DNA, the CDR3 is TGTGCCAGCTCGGGGGCCGTGAGCGCCAATGAGCAGTTCTTC. As protein: CASSGAVSANEQFF.

The rearrangement joins TRBV5-6 to TRBJ2-7, with no clear D. There are 13 residues in the CDR3. The V gene lost 4 bases and the J gene lost 3 bases, with 11 bases spanning the gap. Germline V gene sequence: CDR1 SGHDT, CDR2 YYEEEE. CDR3 sequence: CASSLSPNYEQYF. CDR3 in DNA: TGTGCCAGCAGCCTCTCCCCTAACTACGAGCAGTACTTC.

The V and J genes are TRBV5-5 and TRBJ1-1; weak D call: TRBD1 (5 bases). This CDR3 is built from 16 residues. Per the germline V gene, CDR1 is SGHKS and CDR2 is YYEKEE (reference sequence). The V gene lost 0 bases and the J gene lost 4 bases, with 16 bases spanning the gap. CDR3 sequence (DNA): TGTGCCAGCAGCTTGGAACAGGCCCCCGTGAGCACTGAAGCTTTCTTT. As protein: CASSLEQAPVSTEAFF.

The chain links TRBV2 to TRBJ2-5; 8 bases are a match to TRBD2. The CDR3 extends over 16 amino acids. CDR1 and CDR2 (germline): SNHLY, FYNNEI. V shed 5 bases, J shed 2 bases, and the junction held 10 bases outside the gene matches. CDR3: CASSPILLAGQETQYF. The CDR3 coding sequence is TGTGCCAGCAGTCCCATCCTCTTAGCGGGGCAAGAGACCCAGTACTTC.

The rearrangement uses TRBV6-1 and TRBJ1-1; D unresolved. The ends were cut back, 1 base at V and 6 bases at J, with 18 bases in the middle. The CDR3 is made up of 16 amino acids. The germline V gene encodes CDR1 MNHNS and CDR2 SASEGT. The CDR3 nucleotides are TGTGCCAGCAGTGAAGTCCACGGAGCCCCGGGAGCTGAAGCTTTCTTT. Amino acid sequence: CASSEVHGAPGAEAFF.

The V gene is TRBV10-1, the J gene TRBJ2-5, with 7 positions matching TRBD2. Unmatched junction bases numbered 4, after V lost 1 base and J lost 5 bases. From germline, CDR1 is WNHNN and CDR2 SYGVQD (reference sequence). This CDR3 has 14 residues. The CDR3 sequence is CASSELRGSETQYF. The CDR3 bases are TGCGCCAGCAGTGAGTTGCGGGGGTCGGAGACCCAGTACTTC.

J is TRBJ1-1 and V is TRBV28, with a weak D call TRBD1 (6 bases). The V end lost 4 bases, the J end lost 9 bases, and 9 bases lay between the germline ends. The CDR3 runs 11 residues. The germline V gene has CDR1 MDHEN and CDR2 SYDVKM. The CDR3 region is CASSSRDKAFF. CDR3 DNA sequence: TGTGCCAGCAGTTCCCGGGACAAAGCTTTCTTT. The full variable domain, rest sourced from reference TRBV28 and TRBJ1-1, is DVKVTQSSRYLVKRTGEKVFLECVQDMDHENMFWYRQDPGLGLRLIYFSYDVKMKEKGDIPEGYSVSREKKERFSLILESASTNQTSMYLCASSSRDKAFFGQGTRLTVV.

V usage is TRBV5-1 and J usage is TRBJ2-2; 11 bases map to TRBD2. This CDR3 has 16 amino acids. CDR1 and CDR2 (germline): SGHRS, YFSETQ. V was pared by 4 bases and J by 5 bases, with 7 bases of the junction left unmatched. The CDR3 DNA is TGCGCCAGCAGCGTATTAGCGGGGGGGCCGACCGGGGAGCTGTTTTTT. As protein: CASSVLAGGPTGELFF.

This clone was observed a handful of times. The V and J genes are TRBV19 and TRBJ1-1, with 11 bases aligning to TRBD1. The CDR3 is 14 amino acids. The germline V gene encodes CDR1 LNHDA and CDR2 SQIVND (reference sequence). With V trimmed by 6 bases and J by 1 base, 1 base remained unmatched. Here the CDR3 DNA reads TGTGCCAGTAGAGGACAGGGGGCGAACACTGAAGCTTTCTTT. It is translated as CASRGQGANTEAFF.

The J gene is TRBJ1-6, the V gene TRBV25-1; 7 bases match TRBD1. V dropped 2 bases and J dropped 12; count of bases not matched to a gene: 10. Germline CDR1 reads MGHDK; CDR2 reads SYGVNS. The CDR3 has 15 residues. CDR3 bases: TGTGCCAGCAGTGAACTGGGACAGCGAAGCGAACCCCTCCACTTT. Translated: CASSELGQRSEPLHF.

This clone came up once. This rearrangement joins TRBV6-5 to TRBJ1-6; D uncertain. V lost 7 bases and J lost 6, with 16 bases in between. The CDR3 has 15 residues. Germline V gene data show CDR1 as MNHEY and CDR2 as SVGAGI. The CDR3 DNA follows: TGTGCCAGCACCGCTCTGGCAGGACCTAATTCACCCCTCCACTTT. It encodes CASTALAGPNSPLHF.

The chain employs TRBV27 and TRBJ2-7; no reliable D call. The CDR3 loop spans 11 amino acids. CDR1 and CDR2 from the germline V gene are MNHEY and SMNVEV (reference sequence). The V end was cut by 6 bases, the J end by 4 bases, with 7 bases between. The CDR3: CASSITYEQYF. The CDR3 DNA reads TGTGCCAGCAGCATTACTTACGAGCAGTACTTC.

V and J are TRBV12-3 or TRBV12-4 and TRBJ2-7; 7 bases are a match to TRBD2. The CDR3 sequence is 13 residues long. J gave up 7 bases and V 3 bases, and 6 bases lay outside the gene matches. CDR3 DNA sequence: TGTGCCAGCAGTTTCTACCCCGGGGGGGAGCAGTACTTC. This sequence encodes CASSFYPGGEQYF.

The V and J genes are TRBV29-1 and TRBJ2-3; D ambiguous. V was shortened by 1 base and J by 3 bases, with 23 bases between the two germline ends. CDR1 is SQVTM, CDR2 ANQGSEA, per germline. CDR3 length equals 18 residues. DNA of the CDR3: TGCAGCGTTGAAGTAGGGCAGAGTCAAATCTTATGGACAGATACGCAGTATTTT. This translates into CSVEVGQSQILWTDTQYF.

The rearrangement joins TRBV2 to TRBJ2-3, with D perhaps matching TRBD2 (6 bases). In germline, CDR1 is SNHLY, CDR2 FYNNEI. This CDR3 is built from 15 residues. The V end was cut by 6 bases, the J end by 4 bases, with 17 bases between. The CDR3 sequence: CASRVTGTGSDTQYF. CDR3 in DNA: TGTGCCAGCAGAGTAACCGGGACTGGGTCAGATACGCAGTATTTT. The full variable domain, completed using reference TRBV2 and TRBJ2-3, is EPEVTQTPSHQVTQMGQEVILRCVPISNHLYFYWYRQILGQKVEFLVSFYNNEISEKSEIFDDQFSVERPDGSNFTLKIRSTKLEDSAMYFCASRVTGTGSDTQYFGPGTRLTVL.

J is TRBJ2-7 and V is TRBV29-1, with 9 positions matching TRBD1. Germline V lookup: CDR1 SQVTM, CDR2 ANQGSEA. The CDR3 covers 12 residues. V lost 4 bases, J lost 5 bases, and 3 bases stayed unmatched. CDR3 in amino acids: CSVVGQGNEQYF. Written as DNA, the CDR3 is TGCAGCGTTGTGGGACAGGGTAACGAGCAGTACTTC.

This chain uses TRBV10-3 with TRBJ2-7, with 10 bases that match TRBD2. V gave up 0 bases and J gave up 2 bases; unmatched junction bases: 1. Germline CDR1 reads ENHRY; CDR2 reads SYGVKD. This CDR3 has 15 residues. The CDR3 DNA reads TGTGCCATCAGTGAGTCAGCGGGGGGGCCCTACGAGCAGTACTTC. This sequence encodes CAISESAGGPYEQYF.

This chain uses TRBV11-3 with TRBJ2-2; D possibly uses TRBD1 or TRBD2 (6 bases each). V lost 4 bases and J lost 6, with 15 bases in between. Germline assignment: CDR1 SGHNT and CDR2 YENEEA. The CDR3 is 15 residues long. The DNA for the CDR3 is TGTGCCAGCAGCTATTCTGGGGGGCCCCCCGGGGAGCTGTTTTTT. Residues: CASSYSGGPPGELFF.